The T cell receptor (beta chain) under discussion was sequenced for a study of CD8 T cells in ankylosing spondylitis. As concerns this clonotype: Its specificity is unknown.

This CDR3 region has 15 residues. V shed 2 bases and J shed 0 bases, with 11 bases lying between them. Germline lookup yields CDR1 LGHDT and CDR2 YNNKEL (reference sequence). Quantitative molecular-barcoded 5'-RACE generated the TCR beta libraries. TCRdb fed the 5' RACE reads into MiXCR, producing one record per CDR3 protein. In the table there are roughly 700,000 distinct CDR3 sequences, 19% of which are singletons. Study conclusions and caveats: The authors reported significant enrichment of disease-linked clones in matched ankylosing spondylitis synovial fluid. Within ankylosing spondylitis blood, a TCR beta motif made up of fewer than ten highly homologous variants appeared to be characteristic. Disease-linked clones proved CD8+ and comparatively uncommon in peripheral blood.

The specimen sequenced was blood, either unsorted or a sorted T cell fraction (not recorded which). This clonotype was sampled from a male donor with ankylosing spondylitis. The V and J genes are TRBV3-1 and TRBJ2-7, with D perhaps matching TRBD1 or TRBD2 (5 bases each). CDR3 amino acids: CASSQLATDSYEQYF. The DNA of the CDR3 is TGTGCCAGCAGCCAATTAGCGACAGACTCCTACGAGCAGTACTTC.